A selection of T cell receptor beta chains follows, all from one sample in a study of monozygotic twins with inflammatory bowel disease. TCRdb re-called the 5' RACE reads; one entry per CDR3 protein, DNA not given. The sample includes around 380,000 distinct CDR3 sequences. The material sequenced was blood. The receptors come from a human donor with ulcerative colitis or Crohn's disease, or a healthy co-twin of an affected twin (not recorded which). The CDR3 runs from the conserved cysteine through the conserved F or W.

V: TRBV19; J: TRBJ1-5; CDR3: CASSTRDRNQPQHF
V: TRBV7-2; J: TRBJ2-2; CDR3: CASSPSGVGTGELFF
V: TRBV12-3/TRBV12-4; J: TRBJ1-2; CDR3: CASSSTGGSTGYTF
V: TRBV5-4; J: TRBJ1-1; CDR3: CASSATRGGTEAFF
V: TRBV29-1; J: TRBJ1-2; CDR3: CSVAWGQVYGYTF
V: TRBV27; J: TRBJ2-7; CDR3: CASSFYSRDRGSFEQYF
V: TRBV20-1; J: TRBJ2-3; CDR3: CSASRRFSTDTQYF
V: TRBV28; J: TRBJ1-5; CDR3: CASSFSGFQGNQPQHF
V: TRBV11-1; J: TRBJ1-1; CDR3: CASSLRRWDRYRNTEAFF
V: TRBV2; J: TRBJ1-3; CDR3: CASSPDRISGNTIYF
V: TRBV3-1; J: TRBJ2-6; CDR3: CASSHPRTASGANVLTF
V: TRBV5-1; J: TRBJ1-1; CDR3: CASRVGRGNTEAFF
V: TRBV7-2; J: TRBJ2-7; CDR3: CASSFLGSGEQYF
V: TRBV12-3/TRBV12-4; J: TRBJ2-7; CDR3: CATSWGYEQYF
V: TRBV27; J: TRBJ1-1; CDR3: CASSLSGVTFMNTEAFF
V: TRBV5-5; J: TRBJ1-5; CDR3: CASSLQGVQPQQF
V: TRBV10-3; J: TRBJ2-7; CDR3: CAISEGGQGPSQYF
V: TRBV28; J: TRBJ2-5; CDR3: CASSLSLGREGLGETQYF
V: TRBV7-9; J: TRBJ1-1; CDR3: CASSLPGQGSTEAFF
V: TRBV28; J: TRBJ1-1; CDR3: CASQTSGLNTEAFF
V: TRBV20-1; J: TRBJ1-1; CDR3: CSAQRGGRNTEAFF
V: TRBV12-3/TRBV12-4; J: TRBJ2-5; CDR3: CASKTSGVKETQYF
V: TRBV7-2; J: TRBJ2-1; CDR3: CASSWDRGSYNEQFF
V: TRBV29-1; J: TRBJ2-1; CDR3: CSANRAGEQFF
V: TRBV5-1; J: TRBJ1-1; CDR3: CASSPYAANTEAFF
V: TRBV7-2; J: TRBJ1-5; CDR3: CASSQVSNQPQHF
V: TRBV7-3; J: TRBJ2-1; CDR3: CASSSSSNEQFF
V: TRBV28; J: TRBJ2-3; CDR3: CASSLRGLLAGLGDTQYF
V: TRBV5-1; J: TRBJ1-1; CDR3: CASSPSTGRTEAFF
V: TRBV27; J: TRBJ2-3; CDR3: CASSLLPGASTDTQYF
V: TRBV5-6; J: TRBJ1-5; CDR3: CASSLKVVGGRNQPQHF
V: TRBV5-1; J: TRBJ2-1; CDR3: CATRPGQGLNEQFF